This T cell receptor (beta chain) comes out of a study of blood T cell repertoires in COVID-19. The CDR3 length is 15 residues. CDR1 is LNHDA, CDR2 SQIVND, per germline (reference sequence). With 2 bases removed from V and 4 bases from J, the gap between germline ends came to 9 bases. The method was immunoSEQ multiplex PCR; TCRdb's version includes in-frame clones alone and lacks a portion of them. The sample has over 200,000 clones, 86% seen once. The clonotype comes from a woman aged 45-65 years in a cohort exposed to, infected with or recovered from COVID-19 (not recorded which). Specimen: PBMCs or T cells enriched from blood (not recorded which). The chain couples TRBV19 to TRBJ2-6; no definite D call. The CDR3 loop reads CASSILPRGANVLTF. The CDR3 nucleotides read TGTGCCAGTAGTATACTGCCTCGGGGGGCCAACGTCCTGACTTTC. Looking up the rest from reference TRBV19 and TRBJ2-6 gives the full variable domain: DGGITQSPKYLFRKEGQNVTLSCEQNLNHDAMYWYRQDPGQGLRLIYYSQIVNDFQKGDIAEGYSVSREKKESFPLTVTSAQKNPTAFYLCASSILPRGANVLTFGAGSRLTVL.